The source of this TCR beta chain is a study of OX40 agonist ivuxolimab in advanced cancers. General study points: Both CD4+ and CD8+ T cell populations in blood had undergone clonal expansion by week 6 at 0.1 to 3.0 mg/kg.

A remark on this clone: Its specificity is not known.

The assay was immunoSEQ multiplex PCR, and TCRdb's table has in-frame clones only and misses some. The sample lists about 84,000 clones; 80% to 90% were seen once. The source was CD4+ or CD8+ T cells sorted from blood, collected in a trial of the OX40 agonist ivuxolimab. The TCR originated in an adult with an advanced solid tumor such as melanoma, head and neck, liver or kidney cancer.

Here the CDR3 reads CASVRWTSGTNEQFF. The CDR3 coding sequence is TGTGCCAGCGTGCGGTGGACTAGCGGGACTAATGAGCAGTTCTTC. V is TRBV27 and J is TRBJ2-1; TRBD2 aligns across 12 bases. Germline loops: CDR1 MNHEY, CDR2 SMNVEV (reference sequence). The CDR3 is 15 residues long. With V trimmed by 8 bases and J by 7 bases, 9 bases remained unmatched.